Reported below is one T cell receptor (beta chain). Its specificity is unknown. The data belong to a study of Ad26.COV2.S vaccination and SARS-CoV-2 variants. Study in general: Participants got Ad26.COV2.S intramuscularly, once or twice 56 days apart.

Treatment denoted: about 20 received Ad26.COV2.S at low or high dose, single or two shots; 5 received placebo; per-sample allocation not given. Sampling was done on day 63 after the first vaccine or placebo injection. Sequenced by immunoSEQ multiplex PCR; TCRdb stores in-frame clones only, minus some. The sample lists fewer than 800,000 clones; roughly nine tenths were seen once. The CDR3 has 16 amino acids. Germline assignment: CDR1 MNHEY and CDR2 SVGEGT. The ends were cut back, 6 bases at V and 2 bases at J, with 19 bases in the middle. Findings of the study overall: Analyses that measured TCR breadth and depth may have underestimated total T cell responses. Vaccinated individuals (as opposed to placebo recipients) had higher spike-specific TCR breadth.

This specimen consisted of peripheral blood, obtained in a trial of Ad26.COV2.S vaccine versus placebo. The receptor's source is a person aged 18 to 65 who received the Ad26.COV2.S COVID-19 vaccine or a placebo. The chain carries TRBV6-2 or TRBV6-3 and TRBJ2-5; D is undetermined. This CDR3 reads CASSPRTVLHQETQYF. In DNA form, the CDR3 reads TGTGCCAGCAGCCCCAGGACGGTTCTCCATCAAGAGACCCAGTACTTC.